The entry below describes one T cell receptor (beta chain). These data come from a study of Graves' ophthalmopathy and Graves' hyperthyroidism. The germline gives CDR1 KGHDR, CDR2 SFDVKD. The CDR3 extends over 12 amino acids. V was pared by 3 bases and J by 6 bases, with 8 bases between. Researchers took RNA transcripts and amplified TCR beta CDR3 regions from them. Scientists carried out first-round RT-PCR using HTBI primers and then a second-round multiplex PCR. TCRdb analysed the multiplex PCR reads with MiXCR anew, one entry per CDR3 protein. The table lists about 210,000 distinct CDR3 sequences, roughly 29% of them singletons.

The TCR was taken from a man aged 50-60 years with Graves' ophthalmopathy. This chain uses TRBV24-1 with TRBJ2-7; D is uncertain. The source material was peripheral blood. The CDR3 protein is CATSDPYSEQYF. Written as DNA, the CDR3 is TGTGCCACCAGTGATCCCTACAGCGAGCAGTACTTC.